What follows is one T cell receptor (beta chain) and its context. TCRdb reprocessed the 5' RACE reads via MiXCR and lists one record per CDR3 protein. Of some 120,000 distinct CDR3 sequences listed, roughly an eighth were seen once; the top ten hold around 3%. Germline V lookup: CDR1 LGHNA, CDR2 YNFKEQ. This CDR3 contains 17 residues. The V segment lost 1 base and the J segment 6 bases; nucleotides outside the gene matches: 8. This specimen comes from a study of CD8 T cells in ankylosing spondylitis. The sample taken for sequencing was blood, either unsorted or a sorted T cell fraction (not recorded which). The sequence derives from a female donor with ankylosing spondylitis or in good health (not recorded which). The rearrangement joins TRBV4-2 to TRBJ2-1; 11 bases are shared with TRBD2. The CDR3 here is CASSQAYGTSGLNEQFF. CDR3 bases: TGTGCCAGCAGCCAAGCTTATGGGACTAGCGGACTCAATGAGCAGTTCTTC.